This passage covers 23 T cell receptor beta chains from one sample sequenced in a study of CD8+CD57+ T cells in acquired aplastic anemia (dated by TCRdb to 2017 to 2018). TCRdb names Illumina HiSeq 2000 as the instrument used. Genomic DNA was used as template for profiling of TCR beta VDJ combinations and CDR3 sequences. TCRdb trimmed public reads at Q25 via fastp, called clones via MiXCR and kept in-frame beta chains. Each entry merges the rows of one CDR3 protein and shows their most common DNA and genes. This sample lists about 190,000 distinct CDR3 sequences; roughly half were detected once. Jointly, the top ten make up 9.7% of the sample. Flow cytometry had shown CD8+CD57+ cell expansion in the patients selected for sequencing. Sequenced material: sorted CD4+, CD8+, or CD8+CD57+ T cells (not recorded which) from PBMCs. The receptors were gathered from a human donor with aplastic anemia.

This clonotype was seen only once. This rearrangement joins TRBV19 to TRBJ1-6; possible D gene TRBD1, 6 bases. V gave up 7 bases and J gave up 7 bases, with 23 bases separating them. This CDR3 has 17 residues. Germline values: CDR1 LNHDA, CDR2 SQIVND (reference sequence). CDR3 amino acids: CASTDSTGGIQNSPLHF. The CDR3 DNA follows: TGTGCCAGTACCGACTCGACAGGCGGCATCCAAAATTCACCCCTCCACTTT.

The chain carries TRBV2 and TRBJ2-5; D is undetermined. The germline V gene encodes CDR1 SNHLY and CDR2 FYNNEI. The V end was cut by 6 bases, the J end by 0 bases, with 8 bases between. The length of the CDR3 is 13 residues. Here the CDR3 DNA reads TGTGCCAGCAGGAAAGACAACCAAGAGACCCAGTACTTC. It translates to CASRKDNQETQYF.

This clonotype was detected only once. The rearrangement uses TRBV6-1 and TRBJ2-7, with 8 bases fitting TRBD2. With V trimmed by 6 bases and J by 5 bases, 9 bases remained unmatched. This CDR3 is 14 amino acids long. Germline CDR1 MNHNS, CDR2 SASEGT. The CDR3 DNA sequence: TGTGCCAGCAGACTGAGCGGGGGCCCCCACGAGCAGTACTTC. Protein: CASRLSGGPHEQYF.

The table lists this clonotype with many counts. The V call is TRBV11-1, the J call TRBJ1-4, with 10 nucleotides matching TRBD1. Trimming cost V 5 bases and J 5 bases; bases outside gene matches: 8. The CDR3 is 16 amino acids. Germline V lookup: CDR1 SGHAT, CDR2 FQDESV (reference sequence). The CDR3 bases are TGTGCCAGCAGCCCATATTTGGGACAGGGGAATGAAAAACTGTTTTTT. This sequence encodes CASSPYLGQGNEKLFF.

The rearrangement joins TRBV15 to TRBJ2-5; the match to TRBD2 covers 13 bases. Germline CDR1 LNHNV, CDR2 YYDKDF (reference sequence). Germline trimming cut 4 bases from V and 12 bases from J; bases unmatched to any gene: 11. CDR3 length: 15 amino acids. Here the CDR3 reads CATSIPGTSGALEYF. The CDR3 nucleotides read TGTGCCACCAGCATCCCCGGGACTAGCGGGGCCCTCGAGTACTTC.

V gene TRBV2 combines with J gene TRBJ1-5; D ambiguous. There are 10 residues in the CDR3. The V gene lost 6 bases and the J gene lost 4 bases, with 1 base spanning the gap. Germline-derived CDR1 and CDR2 are SNHLY and FYNNEI. The DNA for the CDR3 is TGTGCCAGCAGAAATCAGCCCCAGCATTTT. Protein sequence: CASRNQPQHF.

This clonotype showed up many times. V is TRBV11-3 and J is TRBJ1-1; unclear D gene. The germline CDR1 and CDR2 sequences are SGHNT and YENEEA. V lost 6 bases and J 4 bases, leaving 6 bases between the germline ends. The CDR3 length is 11 residues. The DNA of the CDR3 is TGTGCCAGCAGTGGAACCACTGAAGCTTTCTTT. It encodes CASSGTTEAFF.

The chain employs TRBV7-3 and TRBJ2-7; 11 nucleotides align to TRBD1. The V and J ends lost 5 bases and 3 bases, in that order; junction bases with no gene match: 6. Germline V gives CDR1 SGHTA, CDR2 FQGTGA. The CDR3 is 15 residues long. The CDR3 DNA sequence: TGTGCCAGCAGCCCCGGGACAGGGGGGATCTACGAGCAGTACTTC. Protein product: CASSPGTGGIYEQYF.

The chain couples TRBV24-1 to TRBJ2-1, with TRBD1 matching 12 bases. Per germline, CDR1 KGHDR and CDR2 SFDVKD. The junction had 7 bases not matched to a gene; V was cut back by 10 bases and J by 10 bases. The CDR3 runs 13 residues. The DNA of the CDR3 is TGTGCCACTGCGGGACAGGGGGCGCGGGAGCAGTTCTTC. The encoded protein is CATAGQGAREQFF.

This clonotype was counted a single time. The chain is built from TRBV14 and TRBJ2-5; either TRBD1 or TRBD2 may fit D (6 bases each). The CDR3 covers 10 residues. V was shortened by 8 bases and J by 10 bases, with 11 bases between the two germline ends. The V gene's germline CDR1 is SGHDN and CDR2 FVKESK. The CDR3 spells CASGGGHQYF. The CDR3 DNA sequence: TGTGCCAGCGGAGGGGGGCACCAGTACTTC.

In its sample, this clonotype was seen many times. The rearrangement links TRBV7-8 to TRBJ2-1, with TRBD1 matching 7 bases. Germline V lookup: CDR1 SGHVS, CDR2 FQNEAQ. The CDR3 is made up of 15 amino acids. V lost 0 bases to trimming and J lost 8 bases; unmatched junction nucleotides: 7. The CDR3 spells CASSLAGGHLDEQFF. The CDR3 DNA sequence: TGTGCCAGCAGCTTAGCAGGGGGCCATTTGGATGAGCAGTTCTTC.

This clonotype appeared once. A read error is possible here, since a much larger clone lies one base away. The V and J genes are TRBV5-1 and TRBJ2-5, with D perhaps matching TRBD1 or TRBD2 (7 bases each). The germline CDR1 and CDR2 sequences are SGHRS and YFSETQ. The CDR3 has 14 residues. The DNA for the CDR3 is TGCGCCAGCAGCGGGGAGGGGGCGCGGGAGACCCAGTGCTTC. This encodes CASSGEGARETQCF.

Worth noting for this clonotype: The junction differs from germline at one of its ends, possibly a read error. The chain has TRBV15 and TRBJ2-7; the D gene is possibly TRBD1 (5 bases). CDR1 LNHNV and CDR2 YYDKDF come from the germline V gene (reference sequence). The CDR3 contains 16 residues. The CDR3 is CAASSLGESGSYEQYF. The CDR3 coding sequence is TGTGCCGCCAGCAGCTTAGGGGAATCGGGCTCCTACGAGCAGTACTTC.

This clonotype was seen a few times. A read error is possible here, since a much larger clone lies one base away. This chain uses TRBV19 with TRBJ1-1; unclear D gene. In germline, CDR1 is LNHDA, CDR2 SQIVND (reference sequence). This CDR3 is 14 amino acids long. The CDR3 reads CASSTPEVNAEAFF. Written as DNA, the CDR3 is TGTGCCAGTAGCACTCCCGAAGTGAACGCTGAAGCTTTCTTT. Full variable domain (outside the CDR3, taken from reference TRBV19 and TRBJ1-1): DGGITQSPKYLFRKEGQNVTLSCEQNLNHDAMYWYRQDPGQGLRLIYYSQIVNDFQKGDIAEGYSVSREKKESFPLTVTSAQKNPTAFYLCASSTPEVNAEAFFGQGTRLTVV.

This clonotype was detected ten times or more. V and J are TRBV9 and TRBJ2-1, with 11 nucleotides matching TRBD2. CDR1 is SGDLS, CDR2 YYNGEE, per germline. V shed 6 bases, J shed 5 bases, and the junction held 4 bases outside the gene matches. CDR3 length: 14 residues. CDR3 DNA: TGTGCCAGCACCGGGACTAGCGGACACAATGAGCAGTTCTTC. This translates into CASTGTSGHNEQFF.

J is TRBJ2-3 and V is TRBV10-1; 7 bases align to TRBD2. In germline, CDR1 is WNHNN, CDR2 SYGVQD (reference sequence). CDR3 length: 16 residues. V shed 6 bases, J shed 0 bases, and the junction held 9 bases outside the gene matches. The CDR3 DNA is TGCGCCAGCAGCCCCATGGGGGGGACGAGCACAGATACGCAGTATTTT. Protein sequence: CASSPMGGTSTDTQYF.

The V gene is TRBV12-3 or TRBV12-4, the J gene TRBJ1-1; D call uncertain. Trimming took 6 bases from V and 3 from J, leaving 8 bases between them. The CDR3 covers 12 residues. For the CDR3, the DNA is TGTGCCAGCAGCCCTAGCGACACTGAAGCTTTCTTT. Its protein is CASSPSDTEAFF.

The chain is built from TRBV7-8 and TRBJ2-5, with D tentatively TRBD2 (5 bases). Germline V gene data show CDR1 as SGHVS and CDR2 as FQNEAQ. The CDR3 contains 15 residues. V was clipped by 1 base and J by 5 bases, with 14 bases between them. The CDR3 is CASSLEASLRETQYF. The CDR3 DNA follows: TGTGCCAGCAGCTTAGAGGCTAGCTTGAGGGAGACCCAGTACTTC.

The V call is TRBV19, the J call TRBJ2-2; 8 bases are shared with TRBD1. The CDR3 covers 15 residues. From germline, CDR1 is LNHDA and CDR2 SQIVND (reference sequence). Germline trimming cut 5 bases from V and 6 bases from J; bases unmatched to any gene: 8. This chain's CDR3 is CASSDRDRFSGELFF. The CDR3 DNA follows: TGTGCCAGTAGTGACCGGGACAGGTTCTCCGGGGAGCTGTTTTTT.

In its sample, this clonotype was seen many times. V usage is TRBV6-1 and J usage is TRBJ1-1, with D unresolved. The CDR3 loop spans 14 amino acids. V was cut by 3 bases and J by 4 bases, with 12 bases left in between. In germline, CDR1 is MNHNS, CDR2 SASEGT. CDR3 residues: CASSDARKGTEAFF. Written as DNA, the CDR3 is TGTGCCAGCAGTGACGCCCGCAAGGGCACTGAAGCTTTCTTT.

This clonotype came up once. The chain carries TRBV7-3 and TRBJ1-6; unclear D gene. The ends were cut back, 5 bases at V and 10 bases at J, with 15 bases in the middle. Germline V gives CDR1 SGHTA, CDR2 FQGTGA. The CDR3 has 14 residues. The DNA of the CDR3 is TGTGCCAGCAGCCCCCGGACCCGAGGATCACCCCTCCACTTT. Residues: CASSPRTRGSPLHF.

This clonotype was detected only a few times. V usage is TRBV20-1 and J usage is TRBJ2-7; possible D gene TRBD2, 5 bases. Germline loops: CDR1 DFQATT, CDR2 SNEGSKA (reference sequence). V lost 1 base and J 1 base, leaving 11 bases between the germline ends. This CDR3 comprises 14 residues. In DNA form, the CDR3 reads TGCAGTGCTAGAGTGGGTAGCGCGTCCTACGAGCAGTACGTC. Translating gives CSARVGSASYEQYV.

This clonotype showed up many times. The J gene is TRBJ1-1, the V gene TRBV11-1; 7 bases map to TRBD1. Germline CDR1 reads SGHAT; CDR2 reads FQDESV (reference sequence). The J segment lost 7 bases and the V segment lost 5 bases, leaving 13 bases of the junction unmatched. CDR3 size: 15 residues. The CDR3 loop reads CASSQGGTDRNEAFF. In nucleotides, the CDR3 is TGTGCCAGCAGCCAAGGCGGGACAGATAGAAATGAAGCTTTCTTT.